This T cell receptor (beta chain) was sequenced in a study of blood T cell repertoires in COVID-19. Looking at the study overall: From T cells, B-cell-depleted T cells, or PBMCs came the material, which was cDNA or gDNA.

Original data processing: Estimation of nucleated cell counts relied on the amplification of reference gene primers. The protocol was immunoSEQ multiplex PCR, while the TCRdb copy is restricted to in-frame clones and leaves out a portion. V, J and clone size were drawn from that table, and D and trimming were deduced from the DNA. The table lists 200,000 or so clones, approximately 86% of them singletons. This clone came up a few times. Germline V lookup: CDR1 DFQATT, CDR2 SNEGSKA (reference sequence). V lost 3 bases and J lost 4; bases outside the gene matches: 5. This CDR3 contains 13 residues. The specimen was peripheral blood. The clonotype was recovered from a man aged 70-80 years with active or convalescent COVID-19. The rearrangement links TRBV20-1 to TRBJ2-7, with 8 bases identical to TRBD1. CDR3 loop: CSASHRGVYEQYF. DNA for the CDR3: TGCAGTGCTAGTCACAGGGGGGTTTACGAGCAGTACTTC.